The 27 T cell receptor beta chains given below trace back to one sample, sequenced in a study of blood T cell repertoires in COVID-19. The table came from immunoSEQ multiplex PCR; TCRdb's copy has only in-frame clones and leaves some out. The sample records roughly 71,000 clones, roughly 80% being singletons. Specimen: peripheral blood. These receptors were collected from a man between 65 and 85 years old who had recovered from COVID-19.

V and J are TRBV5-1 and TRBJ1-4, with 8 nucleotides matching TRBD1. Germline loops: CDR1 SGHRS, CDR2 YFSETQ. The CDR3 is 17 residues long. V gave up 5 bases and J gave up 8 bases; unmatched junction bases: 17. CDR3 amino acids: CASSKSTVAGGGEKLFF. In DNA form, the CDR3 reads TGCGCCAGCAGTAAGTCTACGGTAGCAGGGGGCGGCGAAAAACTGTTTTTT.

The chain is built from TRBV19 and TRBJ2-2; no reliable D call. The germline gives CDR1 LNHDA, CDR2 SQIVND (reference sequence). Trimming took off 3 bases at V and 8 bases at J, with 10 bases between the two ends. The CDR3 totals 13 residues. This CDR3 is CASSISLSGELFF. CDR3 DNA sequence: TGTGCCAGTAGTATTTCCCTATCGGGGGAGCTGTTTTTT. The variable domain in full, with the rest retrieved from reference TRBV19 and TRBJ2-2, is DGGITQSPKYLFRKEGQNVTLSCEQNLNHDAMYWYRQDPGQGLRLIYYSQIVNDFQKGDIAEGYSVSREKKESFPLTVTSAQKNPTAFYLCASSISLSGELFFGEGSRLTVL.

V is TRBV2 and J is TRBJ2-2; 7 positions agree with TRBD1. V trimming: 4 bases; J trimming: 4 bases; junction bases outside the gene matches: 6. The CDR3 totals 15 residues. Germline V gene sequence: CDR1 SNHLY, CDR2 FYNNEI. This CDR3 is CASSVRTGTTGELFF. DNA for the CDR3: TGTGCCAGCAGTGTTCGGACAGGCACCACCGGGGAGCTGTTTTTT.

The V call is TRBV5-1, the J call TRBJ1-1, with D tentatively TRBD1 (6 bases). Germline CDR1 is SGHRS and CDR2 is YFSETQ. Trimming cost V 5 bases and J 8 bases, with 19 bases left between them. CDR3 length: 14 amino acids. CDR3 nucleotide sequence: TGCGCCAGCAGTATAAAGATTCTCGACAGGGAAGCTTTCTTT. It encodes CASSIKILDREAFF.

The chain combines TRBV11-3 with TRBJ2-3, with 10 nucleotides matching TRBD2. This CDR3 is built from 17 residues. V lost 5 bases to trimming and J lost 5 bases; unmatched junction nucleotides: 13. Germline CDR1 is SGHNT and CDR2 is YENEEA. The CDR3 sequence is CASSPRLAGGLGDTQYF. The CDR3 DNA reads as TGTGCCAGCAGCCCCCGGTTAGCGGGGGGCCTGGGAGATACGCAGTATTTT.

The chain links TRBV21-1 to TRBJ2-1; TRBD2 is the table's D call and was not checked against the DNA. TRBV21-1 is flagged as a pseudogene. The CDR3 extends over 23 amino acids. CDR3 sequence: CASSKFEGEPRTSGKSSYNEQFF. CDR3 DNA: TGTGCCAGCAGCAAATTTGAAGGGGAACCTAGGACTAGCGGGAAAAGCTCCTACAATGAGCAGTTCTTC.

V usage is TRBV11-2 and J usage is TRBJ1-2; TRBD1 matches at 8 bases. The junction had 2 bases not matched to a gene; V was cut back by 1 base and J by 4 bases. Germline V CDR1 and CDR2: SGHAT, FQNNGV. This CDR3 is 14 amino acids long. CDR3 residues: CASSLAGTGYGYTF. For the CDR3, the DNA is TGTGCCAGCAGCTTAGCCGGGACAGGCTATGGCTACACCTTC.

The chain has TRBV7-8 and TRBJ1-1; 7 nucleotides agree with TRBD1. Germline V CDR1 and CDR2: SGHVS, FQNEAQ. V dropped 5 bases and J dropped 3; count of bases not matched to a gene: 9. The CDR3 contains 15 residues. CDR3 in DNA: TGTGCCAGCAGCCCTGAGGACAGGCGGGACACTGAAGCTTTCTTT. Translating it yields CASSPEDRRDTEAFF.

The rearrangement uses TRBV30 and TRBJ1-2; D call uncertain. The CDR3 is made up of 12 amino acids. Germline values: CDR1 GTSNPN, CDR2 SVGIG (reference sequence). Trimming shortened V by 0 bases and J by 5 bases, and 7 bases separated the two germline ends. The CDR3 sequence: CAWSVSGYGYTF. The DNA for the CDR3 is TGTGCCTGGAGTGTATCAGGTTATGGCTACACCTTC.

The genes are TRBV28 and TRBJ2-5; D unresolved. There are 16 residues in the CDR3. CDR1 is MDHEN, CDR2 SYDVKM, per germline. The germline V and J ends were trimmed by 3 bases and 5 bases, with 19 bases remaining between them. The CDR3 sequence is CASSFSTTPTIETQYF. DNA for the CDR3: TGTGCCAGCAGTTTCTCGACGACCCCCACTATCGAGACCCAGTACTTC.

This rearrangement joins TRBV7-9 to TRBJ2-7, with a possible D match to TRBD1 (6 bases). The CDR3 covers 14 residues. V was trimmed by 6 bases and J by 2 bases, leaving 14 bases between them. Germline CDR1 SEHNR, CDR2 FQNEAQ (reference sequence). CDR3 in amino acids: CASSITGHTYEQYF. CDR3 coding DNA: TGTGCCAGCAGTATAACGGGACATACCTACGAGCAGTACTTC.

The chain employs TRBV30 and TRBJ1-6, with D tentatively TRBD1 (5 bases). This CDR3 contains 12 residues. Deletions cut 8 bases from V and 8 bases from J, with 13 bases between. Germline CDR1 is GTSNPN and CDR2 is SVGIG (reference sequence). In nucleotides, the CDR3 is TGTGCCAGGCGGGACGGGTATTCACCCCTCCACTTT. It is translated as CARRDGYSPLHF.

The chain couples TRBV19 to TRBJ1-5; 9 nucleotides agree with TRBD1. The CDR3 is made up of 14 amino acids. The germline V gene encodes CDR1 LNHDA and CDR2 SQIVND (reference sequence). The V gene end was trimmed by 10 bases and the J gene end by 4 bases; junction bases not matched to a gene: 8. In nucleotides, the CDR3 is TGTGCCACCACTGGGACAGGGTTTAATCAGCCCCAGCATTTT. Protein: CATTGTGFNQPQHF.

The rearrangement links TRBV4-2 to TRBJ2-2; D uncertain. Trimming cost V 0 bases and J 1 base, with 9 bases left between them. The CDR3 consists of 16 residues. CDR1 and CDR2 from the germline V gene are LGHNA and YNFKEQ. The CDR3 is CASSQDLGGNTGELFF. DNA of the CDR3: TGTGCCAGCAGCCAAGATCTAGGCGGGAACACCGGGGAGCTGTTTTTT.

This clone was detected a few times. The chain employs TRBV4-2 and TRBJ1-2; 7 nucleotides match TRBD1. CDR1 LGHNA and CDR2 YNFKEQ come from the germline V gene. There are 18 residues in the CDR3. V shed 0 bases, J shed 5 bases, and the junction held 15 bases outside the gene matches. The CDR3 protein is CASSQEARFGDSTYGYTF. CDR3 in DNA: TGTGCCAGCAGCCAAGAGGCGCGGTTCGGGGACAGTACTTATGGCTACACCTTC.

The V and J genes are TRBV7-9 and TRBJ1-1; 7 positions match TRBD1. CDR1 and CDR2 (germline): SEHNR, FQNEAQ (reference sequence). The CDR3 is made up of 14 amino acids. V shed 3 bases, J shed 5 bases, and the junction held 6 bases outside the gene matches. CDR3 protein: CASSLPLTGTEAFF. The CDR3 region has the DNA TGTGCCAGCAGCTTGCCACTGACAGGGACTGAAGCTTTCTTT.

The gene calls are TRBV6-5 and TRBJ1-2; 9 bases match TRBD1. The length of the CDR3 is 14 residues. The J segment lost 3 bases and the V segment lost 6 bases, leaving 5 bases of the junction unmatched. The germline V gene has CDR1 MNHEY and CDR2 SVGAGI. CDR3 bases: TGTGCCAGCAGACACAGGGGGCAGGACTATGGCTACACCTTC. Protein sequence: CASRHRGQDYGYTF.

V gene TRBV7-2 combines with J gene TRBJ1-1; no reliable D call. V was clipped by 5 bases and J by 7 bases, with 23 bases between them. Per the germline V gene, CDR1 is SGHTA and CDR2 is FQGNSA. The CDR3 has 16 amino acids. This CDR3 reads CASSPQVGRPGIEAFF. The CDR3 DNA is TGTGCCAGCAGCCCCCAAGTGGGCCGGCCCGGTATTGAAGCTTTCTTT.

The V gene is TRBV19, the J gene TRBJ2-7, with D perhaps TRBD1 (6 bases). This CDR3 comprises 14 residues. Between the trimmed V and J ends, which lost 8 bases and 0 bases, there was a span of 14 bases. Germline CDR1 and CDR2: LNHDA and SQIVND (reference sequence). The DNA for the CDR3 is TGTGCCAGTTCCGGGACACAGAGCTCCTACGAGCAGTACTTC. It specifies CASSGTQSSYEQYF.

This clone has only a few counts. V and J are TRBV6-2 or TRBV6-3 and TRBJ2-7; 14 nucleotides agree with TRBD2. J gave up 3 bases and V 5 bases, and 12 bases lay outside the gene matches. Germline CDR1 is MNHEY and CDR2 is SVGEGT. This CDR3 contains 18 residues. The CDR3 nucleotides are TGTGCCAGCAGTCTCCTGAGTGGGACTAGCGGGGGTAGCTACGAGCAGTACTTC. Translated, it gives CASSLLSGTSGGSYEQYF.

The chain employs TRBV6-2 or TRBV6-3 and TRBJ1-2; 7 bases map to TRBD1. The CDR3 runs to 18 residues. In germline, CDR1 is MNHEY, CDR2 SVGEGT. The V and J ends lost 6 bases and 5 bases, in that order; junction bases with no gene match: 21. The CDR3 DNA reads TGTGCCAGCAGCCCCTCCCAAACGACAGGGAGGAGAGGGTATGGCTACACCTTC. Amino acids: CASSPSQTTGRRGYGYTF.

J is TRBJ2-1 and V is TRBV13; TRBD2 aligns across 7 bases. After removal of 5 bases from V and 7 bases from J, the junction contained 14 bases not matched to a gene. This CDR3 is 16 amino acids long. In germline, CDR1 is PRHDT, CDR2 FYEKMQ (reference sequence). CDR3 sequence (DNA): TGTGCCAGCAGCAGTAGCGGGCGAGCCGCTTGGAATGAGCAGTTCTTC. Translated: CASSSSGRAAWNEQFF.

The V gene is TRBV2, the J gene TRBJ2-2; no definite D call. The ends were cut back, 5 bases at V and 5 bases at J, with 15 bases in the middle. The CDR3 is made up of 15 amino acids. The germline gives CDR1 SNHLY, CDR2 FYNNEI. CDR3 sequence: CASSPAMVRTGELFF. In DNA, the CDR3 is TGTGCCAGCAGTCCCGCTATGGTACGAACCGGGGAGCTGTTTTTT.

The V and J genes are TRBV6-6 and TRBJ1-2; D perhaps matches TRBD1 (5 bases). The germline gives CDR1 MNHNY, CDR2 SVGAGI (reference sequence). Trimming stripped 10 bases from V and 8 bases from J, with 23 bases between. The CDR3 consists of 14 residues. CDR3 region: CATLAGGESLGYTF. Here the CDR3 DNA reads TGTGCCACCCTTGCGGGGGGGGAGAGCCTGGGCTACACCTTC.

CDR3 sequence: CASSLEQGIPYEQYF. CDR3 bases: TGTGCCAGCAGCCTGGAGCAGGGGATCCCCTACGAGCAGTACTTC. J is TRBJ2-7 and V is TRBV5-4, with D tentatively TRBD1 (6 bases). Germline V gene data show CDR1 as SGHNT and CDR2 as YYREEE (reference sequence). V was pared by 4 bases and J by 2 bases, with 16 bases between. CDR3 size: 15 residues.

The J gene is TRBJ2-7, the V gene TRBV4-3; 7 bases align to TRBD2. The length of the CDR3 is 16 residues. Germline-derived CDR1 and CDR2 are LGHNA and YSLEER. V was pared by 4 bases and J by 7 bases, with 16 bases of the junction left unmatched. CDR3 loop: CASSPPLLAVCVEQYF. The CDR3 DNA reads as TGCGCCAGCAGCCCCCCACTGCTAGCGGTTTGTGTAGAGCAGTACTTC.

The chain joins TRBV5-1 to TRBJ1-2; 8 bases line up with TRBD1. There are 15 residues in the CDR3. Germline-derived CDR1 and CDR2 are SGHRS and YFSETQ. The V segment lost 4 bases and the J segment 4 bases; nucleotides outside the gene matches: 9. The CDR3 sequence is CASSPGTGRGYGYTF. CDR3 coding DNA: TGCGCCAGCAGCCCCGGGACAGGAAGGGGCTATGGCTACACCTTC.